One sample yielded the 2 T cell receptor beta chains listed below, sequenced in a study of blood T cell repertoires in COVID-19. Only in-frame clones appear in the TCRdb table, and some are missing; sequencing was by immunoSEQ multiplex PCR. The sample has about 140,000 clones, 76% seen once. The material sequenced was peripheral blood. The receptors shown here come from an elderly woman with active or convalescent COVID-19.

This clone was recorded a few times. This sequence joins TRBV23-1 and TRBJ1-1; D is perhaps TRBD1 (6 bases). TRBV23-1 qualifies as an ORF whose function is uncertain. Trimming took 1 base from V and 1 from J, leaving 22 bases between them. This CDR3 region has 19 residues. CDR3 nucleotides: TGCGCCAGCAGTCAATTTATTATTCGGTGTGGGGGCGGGAACACTGAAGCTTTCTTT. Amino acids: CASSQFIIRCGGGNTEAFF.

A single count supports this clone. The CDR3 sequence is CASSPPQTGGNEQFF. DNA of the CDR3: TGTGCCAGCAGCCCCCCGCAGACAGGGGGCAATGAGCAGTTCTTC. V is TRBV7-6 and J is TRBJ2-1; 9 bases align to TRBD1. CDR3 length: 15 residues. In germline, CDR1 is SGHVS, CDR2 FNYEAQ. Germline trimming cut 5 bases from V and 6 bases from J; bases unmatched to any gene: 8.